The 29 T cell receptor beta chains below were found in one sample sequenced in a study of neurological immune-mediated disorders. TCRdb recomputed calls from the 5' RACE reads with MiXCR, one row per CDR3 protein. The repertoire holds about 59,000 distinct CDR3 sequences, with under 4.5% as singletons. Sequenced input: PBMCs. The source is a woman aged 25 to 45 with multiple sclerosis.

This clonotype has at least ten counts. V is TRBV6-6 and J is TRBJ2-3; maybe TRBD2 (5 bases). CDR3 length: 13 residues. Germline values: CDR1 MNHNY, CDR2 SVGAGI (reference sequence). Between the trimmed V and J ends, which lost 6 bases and 2 bases, there was a span of 9 bases. The chain's CDR3 is CASSASHTDTQYF. The CDR3 DNA sequence: TGTGCCAGCAGCGCTAGCCACACAGATACGCAGTATTTT.

This clonotype has at least ten counts. V usage is TRBV5-6 and J usage is TRBJ1-1, with D possibly TRBD1 on 5 matching bases. With 1 base removed from V and 1 base from J, the gap between germline ends came to 17 bases. Germline V gene data show CDR1 as SGHDT and CDR2 as YYEEEE. The CDR3 runs 17 residues. CDR3 DNA: TGTGCCAGCAGCTTGTTAGGGGTCGGGAGCCCGAACACTGAAGCTTTCTTT. This translates into CASSLLGVGSPNTEAFF.

This clonotype was seen ten or more times. The V gene is TRBV5-8, the J gene TRBJ2-1; D could derive from TRBD1 or TRBD2 (5 bases each). V lost 0 bases and J 0 bases, leaving 13 bases between the germline ends. The CDR3 covers 17 residues. The germline V gene encodes CDR1 SGHTS and CDR2 YDEGEE. CDR3 in DNA: TGTGCCAGCAGCTTGGCCTATGGGACGGCCTCCTACAATGAGCAGTTCTTC. Amino acids: CASSLAYGTASYNEQFF.

The chain employs TRBV5-1 and TRBJ2-1, with 9 bases identical to TRBD2. V was clipped by 5 bases and J by 6 bases; unmatched bases: 0. Germline CDR1 reads SGHRS; CDR2 reads YFSETQ. CDR3 length: 12 residues. CDR3 loop: CASRRGGNEQFF. The DNA of the CDR3 is TGCGCCAGCAGGCGGGGGGGCAATGAGCAGTTCTTC.

A few counts support this clonotype. This chain joins TRBV9 and TRBJ2-3; 8 bases line up with TRBD2. The V segment lost 4 bases and the J segment 2 bases; nucleotides outside the gene matches: 3. CDR3 length equals 14 residues. Germline lookup yields CDR1 SGDLS and CDR2 YYNGEE. In DNA, the CDR3 is TGTGCCAGCAGCTACGGGGGGGCCACAGATACGCAGTATTTT. Encoded protein: CASSYGGATDTQYF.

This clonotype was counted many times. This sequence joins TRBV5-1 and TRBJ1-1; TRBD1 is a possible D gene (5 bases). Germline V gene lookup returns CDR1 SGHRS and CDR2 YFSETQ. Trimming left V 5 bases short and J 1 base short, with 12 bases between. This CDR3 contains 14 residues. CDR3 in amino acids: CASSSQGGNTEAFF. CDR3 sequence (DNA): TGCGCCAGCAGTTCCCAGGGCGGGAACACTGAAGCTTTCTTT.

There are many counts of this clonotype. The rearrangement joins TRBV29-1 to TRBJ1-2; D remains unclear. This CDR3 contains 12 residues. The V gene's germline CDR1 is SQVTM and CDR2 ANQGSEA. The V gene lost 7 bases and the J gene lost 4 bases, with 13 bases spanning the gap. CDR3 sequence: CSAGSEGYGYTF. The CDR3 region has the DNA TGCAGCGCTGGGTCGGAGGGCTATGGCTACACCTTC.

This clonotype came up many times. The CDR3 loop is CASSLDRAKDFF. The CDR3 region has the DNA TGTGCCAGCAGCTTGGACAGGGCGAAGGATTTCTTT. The rearrangement joins TRBV5-6 to TRBJ1-1, with D perhaps matching TRBD1 (6 bases). Trimming took 0 bases from V and 13 from J, leaving 13 bases between them. The CDR3 contains 12 residues. Germline assignment: CDR1 SGHDT and CDR2 YYEEEE.

Note on this clonotype: Sequence at one end of the junction differs from germline and may be a read error. J is TRBJ1-4 and V is TRBV30; D is possibly TRBD1 (6 bases). Germline CDR1 and CDR2: GTSNPN and SVGIG (reference sequence). CDR3 length equals 13 residues. CDR3 loop: CASGQSTNDKLFF. In DNA form, the CDR3 reads TGTGCCTCTGGACAGTCAACTAATGACAAACTGTTTTTT.

This clonotype occurred many times. The chain carries TRBV5-1 and TRBJ1-1; no definite D call. Trimming left V 2 bases short and J 5 bases short, with 13 bases between. The CDR3 length is 14 residues. Germline V gene lookup returns CDR1 SGHRS and CDR2 YFSETQ. CDR3 in DNA: TGCGCCAGCAGCTTCCTCTCTTCCGAGACTGAAGCTTTCTTT. Translation: CASSFLSSETEAFF.

This clonotype has at least ten counts. The chain is built from TRBV20-1 and TRBJ2-4; D unresolved. The CDR3 runs 15 residues. V was cut by 1 base and J by 0 bases, with 10 bases left in between. Germline values: CDR1 DFQATT, CDR2 SNEGSKA (reference sequence). The CDR3 bases are TGCAGTGCTAGAGGCGGCTTGCTAGCCAAAAACATTCAGTACTTC. Translated, it gives CSARGGLLAKNIQYF.

This clonotype was found many times. This chain connects TRBV12-3 or TRBV12-4 to TRBJ2-3, with D possibly matching TRBD1 (6 bases). V lost 6 bases and J lost 6, with 16 bases in between. The CDR3 has 14 amino acids. CDR3: CASSMNRVGDTQYF. As DNA, the CDR3 is TGTGCCAGCAGCATGAACAGGGTGGGGGATACGCAGTATTTT.

This clonotype was counted at least ten times. The rearrangement uses TRBV6-6 and TRBJ2-2; perhaps TRBD2 as D (5 bases). Germline V gene lookup returns CDR1 MNHNY and CDR2 SVGAGI (reference sequence). CDR3 length: 15 amino acids. The V gene lost 6 bases and the J gene lost 6 bases, with 17 bases spanning the gap. CDR3 coding DNA: TGTGCCAGCAGGGCACCCGGGGTGCCGTCCGGGGAGCTGTTTTTT. This codes for CASRAPGVPSGELFF.

This clonotype has a count of ten or more. This chain connects TRBV5-1 to TRBJ2-7; no firm D call. The CDR3 has 14 amino acids. CDR1 SGHRS and CDR2 YFSETQ come from the germline V gene. Trimming shortened V by 0 bases and J by 5 bases, and 12 bases separated the two germline ends. The CDR3 reads CASSLGRQINEQYF. The CDR3 region has the DNA TGCGCCAGCAGCTTGGGTAGGCAGATAAACGAGCAGTACTTC. Based on the CDR3 plus reference TRBV5-1 and TRBJ2-7, the full variable domain is KAGVTQTPRYLIKTRGQQVTLSCSPISGHRSVSWYQQTPGQGLQFLFEYFSETQRNKGNFPGRFSGRQFSNSRSEMNVSTLELGDSALYLCASSLGRQINEQYFGPGTRLTVT.

Many counts were recorded for this clonotype. The J gene is TRBJ2-5, the V gene TRBV20-1; D may match TRBD1 or TRBD2 (7 bases each). Germline lookup yields CDR1 DFQATT and CDR2 SNEGSKA (reference sequence). The CDR3 spans 14 residues. V shed 4 bases and J shed 5 bases, with 17 bases lying between them. CDR3 nucleotides: TGCAGTGCTACTCCCAGGGGGGAGGGGGAGACCCAGTACTTC. Its translation: CSATPRGEGETQYF.

This clonotype was found many times. The chain carries TRBV5-8 and TRBJ2-1; the D gene is possibly TRBD1 (6 bases). The CDR3 loop spans 18 amino acids. Trimming cost V 3 bases and J 6 bases, with 25 bases left between them. The germline CDR1 and CDR2 sequences are SGHTS and YDEGEE. CDR3 amino acids: CASSSPAQTGTIINEQFF. CDR3 nucleotide sequence: TGTGCCAGCAGCTCACCCGCTCAAACCGGGACAATCATCAATGAGCAGTTCTTC.

This chain joins TRBV6-2 or TRBV6-3 and TRBJ2-1; D may be TRBD1 (5 bases). V was cut by 2 bases and J by 5 bases, with 7 bases left in between. Germline V lookup: CDR1 MNHEY, CDR2 SVGEGT. The CDR3 loop spans 13 amino acids. The CDR3 nucleotides read TGTGCCAGCAGTTACGGGGCGAACAATGAGCAGTTCTTC. Translating it yields CASSYGANNEQFF.

This clonotype was observed many times. The CDR3 DNA is TGTGCCACCAGTGACGGGTTTCGGGAAAAACTGTTTTTT. This encodes CATSDGFREKLFF. The chain has TRBV24-1 and TRBJ1-4, with D unresolved. The CDR3 is made up of 13 amino acids. V dropped 4 bases and J dropped 8 bases, with 10 bases sitting between them. Germline V CDR1 and CDR2: KGHDR, SFDVKD.

This clonotype was observed at least ten times. This rearrangement joins TRBV5-1 to TRBJ1-1, with 8 bases that match TRBD1. V lost 2 bases and J lost 10; bases outside the gene matches: 7. This CDR3 region has 13 residues. CDR1 is SGHRS and CDR2 is YFSETQ in the germline V gene. CDR3 protein: CASSLIQGGSAFF. The CDR3 coding sequence is TGCGCCAGCAGCTTAATACAGGGGGGTTCAGCTTTCTTT.

The table lists this clonotype with many counts. This chain connects TRBV6-5 to TRBJ2-3, with 8 bases identical to TRBD1. CDR3 length: 16 residues. The germline V gene encodes CDR1 MNHEY and CDR2 SVGAGI. V was pared by 6 bases and J by 5 bases, with 13 bases of the junction left unmatched. The CDR3 DNA reads as TGTGCCAGCAGAAACCCACGGACAGGGTCGCGAGATACGCAGTATTTT. This gives the protein CASRNPRTGSRDTQYF.

This clonotype came up once. The conserved phenylalanine or tryptophan is not found at the CDR3 terminus, so this likely reflects a read error. The chain links TRBV7-9 to TRBJ2-1, with a weak D call TRBD1 (5 bases). Germline V CDR1 and CDR2: SEHNR, FQNEAQ (reference sequence). This CDR3 has 13 amino acids. V lost 0 bases to trimming and J lost 8 bases, with 8 bases between them. The CDR3 is CASSLAAGYEQFN. CDR3 nucleotide sequence: TGTGCCAGCAGCTTAGCTGCAGGGTATGAGCAGTTCAAC.

This clonotype has a handful of counts. The V call is TRBV12-3 or TRBV12-4, the J call TRBJ1-2; 8 nucleotides line up with TRBD1. V trimming: 4 bases; J trimming: 6 bases; junction bases outside the gene matches: 4. This CDR3 has 13 amino acids. The CDR3 loop reads CASSSGGADGYTF. DNA of the CDR3: TGTGCCAGCAGTTCAGGGGGCGCGGATGGCTACACCTTC.

This clonotype was observed many times. The chain has TRBV5-5 and TRBJ2-1, with D unclear. The germline V gene has CDR1 SGHKS and CDR2 YYEKEE (reference sequence). This CDR3 has 14 amino acids. Deletions cut 0 bases from V and 9 bases from J, with 13 bases between. CDR3 amino acids: CASSLAGRFIEQFF. CDR3 DNA: TGTGCCAGCAGCTTGGCCGGGCGTTTTATTGAGCAGTTCTTC.

This clonotype was recorded many times. The V gene is TRBV5-6, the J gene TRBJ2-6, with D perhaps TRBD1 (6 bases). This CDR3 is built from 18 residues. Trimming shortened V by 5 bases and J by 5 bases, and 23 bases separated the two germline ends. Germline loops: CDR1 SGHDT, CDR2 YYEEEE. DNA of the CDR3: TGTGCCAGCAGTCACGACAGGTTTCTATACTTTAGGGCCAACGTCCTGACTTTC. This gives the protein CASSHDRFLYFRANVLTF.

In its sample, this clonotype was seen many times. V and J are TRBV4-1 and TRBJ1-5; TRBD1 might be the D (5 bases). The CDR3 contains 13 residues. Trimming removed 1 base at V and 7 bases at J, with 8 bases between. Germline CDR1 reads MGHRA; CDR2 reads YSYEKL. CDR3 protein: CASSQVEGQPQHF. Here the CDR3 DNA reads TGCGCCAGCAGCCAAGTTGAGGGGCAGCCCCAGCATTTT.

This clonotype was seen ten or more times. The chain couples TRBV5-8 to TRBJ1-2; the D gene is possibly TRBD1 (5 bases). The CDR3 extends over 14 amino acids. Germline V gene lookup returns CDR1 SGHTS and CDR2 YDEGEE. V was trimmed by 4 bases and J by 6 bases, leaving 16 bases between them. CDR3 protein: CASSRVSGINGYTF. DNA for the CDR3: TGTGCCAGCAGCCGTGTGTCAGGGATCAATGGCTACACCTTC.

This clonotype was seen ten or more times. DNA of the CDR3: TGTGCCAGCAGCCCACTAGCGGGGAGCTACAATGAGCAGTTCTTC. Encoded protein: CASSPLAGSYNEQFF. V is TRBV12-3 or TRBV12-4 and J is TRBJ2-1; 10 bases agree with TRBD2. This CDR3 is 15 amino acids long. Trimming removed 6 bases from V and 3 bases from J; junction bases left unmatched: 5.

This clonotype was counted ten times or more. The chain has TRBV20-1 and TRBJ2-3, with 12 bases identical to TRBD2. The CDR3 extends over 15 amino acids. V was clipped by 5 bases and J by 1 base; unmatched bases: 4. CDR1 and CDR2 from the germline V gene are DFQATT and SNEGSKA (reference sequence). The CDR3 is CSALRLAGGTDTQYF. In DNA form, the CDR3 reads TGCAGTGCTTTACGACTAGCGGGGGGCACAGATACGCAGTATTTT.

At least ten counts were recorded for this clonotype. The chain combines TRBV5-1 with TRBJ2-1; 8 positions agree with TRBD1. Germline CDR1 SGHRS, CDR2 YFSETQ. The V segment lost 2 bases and the J segment 2 bases; nucleotides outside the gene matches: 6. This CDR3 spans 16 amino acids. CDR3 nucleotides: TGCGCCAGCAGCTTCCCGGGACAGGAAACCTACAATGAGCAGTTCTTC. This translates into CASSFPGQETYNEQFF.